The rows below give T cell receptor beta chains drawn from one sample of a study of blood T cell repertoires in COVID-19. Sequencing was performed with immunoSEQ multiplex PCR; in TCRdb, only in-frame clones are kept and a portion is missing. The data show roughly 230,000 clones, roughly 84% seen once. Sequencing input: PBMCs or T cells enriched from blood (not recorded which). The source of these receptors is a woman aged 50 to 60 who had been exposed to COVID-19. Each CDR3 is given with its conserved first and last residue. Fields, in order: clone size, D gene, V gene, J gene, CDR3 length, CDR3 DNA, CDR3 protein. The D gene is left open where the match is weak. Size is stated for part of the rows, as once, few or many counts, or as a class when the clone is expanded.

>NA|TRBD2|TRBV15|TRBJ2-7|16
TGTGCCACCAGCAGAGATCTCCAGCGGGGGGGCTACGAGCAGTACTTC
CATSRDLQRGGYEQYF
>few|NA|TRBV2|TRBJ2-2|16
TGTGCCAGCAGGTCCCCGGGACTTCCGAACACCGGGGAGCTGTTTTTT
CASRSPGLPNTGELFF
>NA|NA|TRBV6-5|TRBJ2-7|15
TGTGCCAGCAGTCCCCCAGGGCTAGGGATCTACGAGCAGTACTTC
CASSPPGLGIYEQYF
>few|NA|TRBV6-5|TRBJ2-7|15
TGTGCCAGCAGTTACGGGAATAGCGGCGCCTACGAGCAGTACTTC
CASSYGNSGAYEQYF
>NA|TRBD1|TRBV7-8|TRBJ2-7|15
TGTGCCAGCGCCCCGGGGGACAGGCGAATCCACGAGCAGTACTTC
CASAPGDRRIHEQYF
>NA|TRBD1|TRBV6-4|TRBJ1-2|13
TGTGCCAGCAGTGAAGGGGGCAATAGGGGCTACACCTTC
CASSEGGNRGYTF
>NA|NA|TRBV5-6|TRBJ1-2|14
TGTGCCAGCAGTTCCTTCGGGAAGGGCTATGGCTACACCTTC
CASSSFGKGYGYTF
>NA|NA|TRBV27|TRBJ1-6|15
TGTGCCAGCAGTTGGGGAGAGAGTCCCGGTTCACCCCTCCACTTT
CASSWGESPGSPLHF
>once|TRBD2|TRBV9|TRBJ2-3|16
TGTGCCAGCAGCGTATTAGCGGGGGGACTCACAGATACGCAGTATTTT
CASSVLAGGLTDTQYF
>NA|NA|TRBV5-4|TRBJ1-5|12
TGTGCCAGCAGCTTGGAAAACGGGCCCCAGCATTTT
CASSLENGPQHF
>NA|TRBD1|TRBV5-1|TRBJ1-1|19
TGCGCCAGCAGCTTGGCAGTTTTCGCGACAGGGGTAGGTAACACTGAAGCTTTCTTT
CASSLAVFATGVGNTEAFF
>NA|NA|TRBV25-1|TRBJ1-1|14
TGTGCCAGCAGTGAAGTGGGGGGAGGCACTGAAGCTTTCTTT
CASSEVGGGTEAFF
>NA|NA|TRBV12-3/TRBV12-4|TRBJ1-5|13
TGTGCCAGCAGCTACAGCAAAAATCAGCCCCAGCATTTT
CASSYSKNQPQHF
>NA|TRBD1|TRBV5-1|TRBJ1-2|13
TGCGCCAGCAGCCTGACAGGGTTCGATGGCTACACCTTC
CASSLTGFDGYTF
>few|NA|TRBV28|TRBJ1-3|16
TGTGCCAGCAGTTCTATACAGGCCCTCTCTGGAAACACCATATATTTT
CASSSIQALSGNTIYF
>NA|TRBD1|TRBV2|TRBJ2-7|12
TGTGCCAGCAGTTCCTGGACAGGCGGCAGAAGGTTC
CASSSWTGGRRF
>once|NA|TRBV5-4|TRBJ2-3|12
TGTGCCAGCACCAAGGAGACAGATACGCAGTATTTT
CASTKETDTQYF
>NA|TRBD1|TRBV2|TRBJ1-2|13
TGTGCCAGCAGGGGACAGATTAACTATGGCTACACCTTC
CASRGQINYGYTF
>NA|TRBD2|TRBV4-1|TRBJ2-5|16
TGCGCCAGCAGCCAAGGACTAGCGGGGGGTCAGCGGACCCAGTACTTC
CASSQGLAGGQRTQYF
>once|NA|TRBV14|TRBJ2-5|14
TGTGCCAGCAGCCAAGTTGGCGTCGGGGAGACCCAGTACTTC
CASSQVGVGETQYF
>NA|TRBD2|TRBV19|TRBJ2-5|15
TGTGCCAGTAGTGTAGGGCAGAAAGCGGGGGAGACCCAGTACTTC
CASSVGQKAGETQYF
>NA|NA|TRBV19|TRBJ1-2|13
TGTGCCAGTAGTATTGGTCAGTTCATCGGCTACACCTTC
CASSIGQFIGYTF
>NA|TRBD2|TRBV9|TRBJ2-3|15
TGTGCCAGCAGCACTCTAGCGGGGGACACAGATACGCAGTATTTT
CASSTLAGDTDTQYF